This T cell receptor (beta chain) came from a study of blood T cell repertoires in COVID-19. About the study: From the United States, Italy and Spain came samples of acute and convalescent COVID-19. Sources were T cells, B-cell-depleted T cells, or PBMCs; the material itself was cDNA or gDNA.

The junction had 11 bases not matched to a gene; V was cut back by 4 bases and J by 0 bases. The germline V gene encodes CDR1 ENHRY and CDR2 SYGVKD. This CDR3 comprises 18 residues. In the original workflow: From reference gene primer amplification, estimates of nucleated cell counts were derived. The protocol was immunoSEQ multiplex PCR, while the TCRdb copy is restricted to in-frame clones and leaves out a portion. V and J calls and clone size are given by that table; D and trimming were obtained from the DNA. The profile shows tens of thousands of clones, approximately 90% of them singletons. The origin of this receptor is a man aged 70 or older with acute or convalescent COVID-19. V is TRBV10-3 and J is TRBJ2-2, with 7 bases lining up with TRBD1. Sequences were obtained from peripheral blood. The CDR3 nucleotides read TGTGCCATCAGTGGGGGACAGTTTTTAGTCACGAACACCGGGGAGCTGTTTTTT. Its protein product is CAISGGQFLVTNTGELFF.